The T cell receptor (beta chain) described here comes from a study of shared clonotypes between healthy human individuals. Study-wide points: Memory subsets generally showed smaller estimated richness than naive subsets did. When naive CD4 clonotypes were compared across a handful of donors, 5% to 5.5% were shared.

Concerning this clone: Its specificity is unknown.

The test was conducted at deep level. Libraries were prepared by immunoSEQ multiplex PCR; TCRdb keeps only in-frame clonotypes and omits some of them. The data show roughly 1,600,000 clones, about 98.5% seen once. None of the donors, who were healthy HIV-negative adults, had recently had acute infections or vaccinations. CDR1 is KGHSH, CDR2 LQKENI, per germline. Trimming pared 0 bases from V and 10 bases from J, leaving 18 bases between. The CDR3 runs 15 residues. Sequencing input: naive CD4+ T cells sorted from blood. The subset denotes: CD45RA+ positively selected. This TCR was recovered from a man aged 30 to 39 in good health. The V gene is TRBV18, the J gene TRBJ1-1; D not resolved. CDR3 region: CASSPPSSMLIRAFF. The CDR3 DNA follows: TGTGCCAGCTCACCACCGTCCAGTATGCTAATTCGAGCTTTCTTT.